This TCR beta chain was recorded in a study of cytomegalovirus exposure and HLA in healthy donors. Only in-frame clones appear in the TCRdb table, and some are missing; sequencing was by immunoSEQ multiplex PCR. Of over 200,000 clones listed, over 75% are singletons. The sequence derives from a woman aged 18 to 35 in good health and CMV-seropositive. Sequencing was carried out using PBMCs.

The CDR3 DNA reads TGTGCCAGCAGGGGGGGAGAAAAACTGTTTTTT. Its translation: CASRGGEKLFF. J is TRBJ1-4 and V is TRBV7-9; a weak D match, TRBD1 (5 bases). CDR3 length: 11 residues. V dropped 6 bases and J dropped 8 bases, with 7 bases sitting between them. The germline V gene encodes CDR1 SEHNR and CDR2 FQNEAQ (reference sequence).